Described below is a single T cell receptor beta chain sequence and its context. Its target is unknown. The donors were part of the approximately 120-subject validation cohort, which stood apart from the 666-subject first cohort. The sample comes from a study of cytomegalovirus exposure and HLA in healthy donors. Some clones are missing from TCRdb's copy, which holds only in-frame ones; the method was immunoSEQ multiplex PCR. Found here are 100,000 or so clones, around 88% of them singletons; the top ten hold 3.9%. CDR1 and CDR2 (germline): SGHTA, FQGNSA. With 1 base clipped from V and 7 bases from J, the junction kept 5 bases outside the gene matches. The CDR3 covers 14 residues. Findings and caveats of the study: There were some public TCRs occurring in many donors, but most TCR sequences were rare. In vitro work confirmed that a few CMV-associated chains recognize CMV antigens. The classifier, whose performance was assessed in both the original and validation cohorts, reportedly diagnosed cytomegalovirus status with high specificity and sensitivity.

The source material was PBMCs. The chain employs TRBV7-2 and TRBJ2-7; 9 positions agree with TRBD2. The origin of this receptor is a woman in her twenties or thirties in good health and CMV-seronegative. Here the CDR3 reads CASSLVAGVSEQYF. The CDR3 nucleotides are TGTGCCAGCAGCTTAGTAGCGGGAGTGTCGGAGCAGTACTTC.